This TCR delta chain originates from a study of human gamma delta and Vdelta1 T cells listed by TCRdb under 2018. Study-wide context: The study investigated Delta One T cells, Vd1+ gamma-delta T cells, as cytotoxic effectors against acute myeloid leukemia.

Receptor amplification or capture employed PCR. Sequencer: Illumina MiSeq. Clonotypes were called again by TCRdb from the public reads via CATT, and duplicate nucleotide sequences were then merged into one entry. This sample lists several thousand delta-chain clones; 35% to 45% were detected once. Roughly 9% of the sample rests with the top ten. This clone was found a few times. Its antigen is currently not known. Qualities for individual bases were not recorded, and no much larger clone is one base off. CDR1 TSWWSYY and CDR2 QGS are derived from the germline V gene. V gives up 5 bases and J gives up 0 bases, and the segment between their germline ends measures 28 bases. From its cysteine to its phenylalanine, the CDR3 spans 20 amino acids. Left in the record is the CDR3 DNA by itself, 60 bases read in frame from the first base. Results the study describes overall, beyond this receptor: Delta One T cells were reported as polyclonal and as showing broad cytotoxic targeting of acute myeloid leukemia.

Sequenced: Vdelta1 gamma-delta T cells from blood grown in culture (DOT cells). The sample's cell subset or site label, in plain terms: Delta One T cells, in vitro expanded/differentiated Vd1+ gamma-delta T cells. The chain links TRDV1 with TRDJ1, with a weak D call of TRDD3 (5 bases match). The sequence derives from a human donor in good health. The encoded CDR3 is CALGKPISPEYWTYTDKLIF. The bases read TGTGCTCTTGGGAAACCCATTTCCCCGGAGTACTGGACGTACACCGATAAACTCATCTTT.